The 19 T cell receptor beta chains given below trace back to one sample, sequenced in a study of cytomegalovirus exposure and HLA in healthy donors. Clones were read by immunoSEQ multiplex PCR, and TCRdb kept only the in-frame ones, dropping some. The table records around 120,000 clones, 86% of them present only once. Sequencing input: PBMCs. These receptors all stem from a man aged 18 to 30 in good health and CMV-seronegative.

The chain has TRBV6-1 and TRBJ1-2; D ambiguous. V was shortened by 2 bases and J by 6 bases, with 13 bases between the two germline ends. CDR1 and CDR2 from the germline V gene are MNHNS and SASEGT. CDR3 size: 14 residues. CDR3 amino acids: CASSESDVTHGYTF. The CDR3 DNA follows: TGTGCCAGCAGTGAAAGCGACGTTACCCATGGCTACACCTTC.

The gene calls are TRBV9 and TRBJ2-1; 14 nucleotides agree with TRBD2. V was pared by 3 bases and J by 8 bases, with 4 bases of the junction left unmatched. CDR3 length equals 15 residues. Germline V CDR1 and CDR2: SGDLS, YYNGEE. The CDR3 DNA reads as TGTGCCAGCAGCGGGGGACTAGCGGGAGCCCATGAGCAGTTCTTC. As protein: CASSGGLAGAHEQFF.

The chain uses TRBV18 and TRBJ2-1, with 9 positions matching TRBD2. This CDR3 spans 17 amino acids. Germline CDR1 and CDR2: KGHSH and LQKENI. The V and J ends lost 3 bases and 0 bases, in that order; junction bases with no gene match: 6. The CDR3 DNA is TGTGCCAGCTCACCCCTAGCGGGGAGGGGCTCCTACAATGAGCAGTTCTTC. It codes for CASSPLAGRGSYNEQFF.

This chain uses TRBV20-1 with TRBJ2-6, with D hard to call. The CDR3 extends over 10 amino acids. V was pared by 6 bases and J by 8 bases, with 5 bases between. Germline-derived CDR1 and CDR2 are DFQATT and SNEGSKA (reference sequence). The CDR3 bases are TGCAGTGCACTTCCCAACGTCCTGACTTTC. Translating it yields CSALPNVLTF.

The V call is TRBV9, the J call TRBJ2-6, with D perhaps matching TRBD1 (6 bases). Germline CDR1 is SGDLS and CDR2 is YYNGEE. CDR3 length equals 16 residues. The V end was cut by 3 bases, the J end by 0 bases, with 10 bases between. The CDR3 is CASSATGDSGANVLTF. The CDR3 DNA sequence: TGTGCCAGCAGCGCGACAGGTGACTCTGGGGCCAACGTCCTGACTTTC.

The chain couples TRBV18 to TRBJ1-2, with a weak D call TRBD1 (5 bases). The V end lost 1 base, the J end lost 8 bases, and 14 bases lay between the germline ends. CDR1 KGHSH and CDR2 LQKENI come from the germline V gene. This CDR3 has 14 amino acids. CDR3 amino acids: CASSPREGAGGYTF. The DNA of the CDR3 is TGTGCCAGCTCACCACGGGAAGGGGCAGGAGGCTACACCTTC.

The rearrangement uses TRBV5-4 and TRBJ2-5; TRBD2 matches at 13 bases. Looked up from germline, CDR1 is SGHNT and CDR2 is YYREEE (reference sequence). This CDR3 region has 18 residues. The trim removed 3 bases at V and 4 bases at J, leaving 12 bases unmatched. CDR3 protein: CASSSRDKGLAGVETQYF. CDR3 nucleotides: TGTGCCAGCAGCTCACGAGACAAAGGACTAGCGGGAGTAGAGACCCAGTACTTC.

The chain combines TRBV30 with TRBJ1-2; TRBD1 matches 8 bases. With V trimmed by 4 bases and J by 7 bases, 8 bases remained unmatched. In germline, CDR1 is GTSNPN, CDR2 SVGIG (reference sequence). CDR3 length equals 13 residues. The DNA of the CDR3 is TGTGCCTGGACCCCAGGGGGCCCGTCTGGCTACACCTTC. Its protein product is CAWTPGGPSGYTF.

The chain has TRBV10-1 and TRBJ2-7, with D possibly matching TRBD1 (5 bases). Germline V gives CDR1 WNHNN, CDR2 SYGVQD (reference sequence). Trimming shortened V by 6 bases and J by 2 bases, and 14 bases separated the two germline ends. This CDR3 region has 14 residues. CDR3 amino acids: CASRQAIWAYEQYF. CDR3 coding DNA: TGCGCCAGCAGACAGGCCATATGGGCCTACGAGCAGTACTTC.

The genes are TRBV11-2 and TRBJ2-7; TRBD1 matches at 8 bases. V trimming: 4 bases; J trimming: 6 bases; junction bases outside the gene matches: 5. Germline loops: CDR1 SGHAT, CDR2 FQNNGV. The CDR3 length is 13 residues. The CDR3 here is CASSSDRVGEQYF. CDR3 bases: TGTGCCAGCAGCTCGGACAGGGTGGGCGAGCAGTACTTC.

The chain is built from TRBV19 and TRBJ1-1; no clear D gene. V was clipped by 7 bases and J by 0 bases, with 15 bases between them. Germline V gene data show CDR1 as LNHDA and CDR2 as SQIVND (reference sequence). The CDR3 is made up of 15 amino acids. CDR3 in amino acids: CASKRLTDVNTEAFF. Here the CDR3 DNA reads TGTGCCAGTAAAAGGTTAACAGATGTGAACACTGAAGCTTTCTTT.

The CDR3 coding sequence is TGTGCCAGCGCACCCCGGCTTCGGGGGGCGGGCAATCAGCCCCAGCATTTT. Amino acid sequence: CASAPRLRGAGNQPQHF. The chain couples TRBV2 to TRBJ1-5; perhaps TRBD1 as D (6 bases). Germline assignment: CDR1 SNHLY and CDR2 FYNNEI. Trimming stripped 8 bases from V and 2 bases from J, with 22 bases between. The CDR3 is made up of 17 amino acids.

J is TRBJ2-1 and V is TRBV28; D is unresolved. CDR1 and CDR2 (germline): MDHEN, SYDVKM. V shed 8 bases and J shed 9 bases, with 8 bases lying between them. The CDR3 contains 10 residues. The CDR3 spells CASSGGEQFF. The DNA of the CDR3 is TGTGCCAGCTCGGGTGGTGAGCAGTTCTTC.

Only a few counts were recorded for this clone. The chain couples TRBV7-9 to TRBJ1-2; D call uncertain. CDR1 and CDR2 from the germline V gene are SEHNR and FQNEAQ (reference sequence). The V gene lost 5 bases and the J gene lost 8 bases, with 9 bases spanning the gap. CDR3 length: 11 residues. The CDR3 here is CASSGRVGYTF. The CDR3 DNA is TGTGCCAGCAGCGGGCGCGTAGGCTACACCTTC.

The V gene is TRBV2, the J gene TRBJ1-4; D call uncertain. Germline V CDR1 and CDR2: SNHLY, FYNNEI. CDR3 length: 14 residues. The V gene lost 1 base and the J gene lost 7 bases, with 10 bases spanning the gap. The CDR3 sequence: CASSEVPGGEKLFF. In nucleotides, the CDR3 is TGTGCCAGCAGTGAAGTACCGGGTGGTGAAAAACTGTTTTTT.

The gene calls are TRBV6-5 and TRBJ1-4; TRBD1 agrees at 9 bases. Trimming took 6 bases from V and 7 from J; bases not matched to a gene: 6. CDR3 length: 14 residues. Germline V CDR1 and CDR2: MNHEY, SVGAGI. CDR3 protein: CASRTGGLGEKLFF. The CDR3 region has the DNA TGTGCCAGCAGGACAGGGGGTTTGGGTGAAAAACTGTTTTTT.

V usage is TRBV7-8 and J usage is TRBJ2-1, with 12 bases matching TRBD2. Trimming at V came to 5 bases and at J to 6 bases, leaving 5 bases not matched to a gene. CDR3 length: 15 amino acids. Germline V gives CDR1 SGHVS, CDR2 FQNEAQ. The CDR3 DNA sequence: TGTGCCAGCAGCGTCTCTAGCGGGGGGGGCAATGAGCAGTTCTTC. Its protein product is CASSVSSGGGNEQFF.

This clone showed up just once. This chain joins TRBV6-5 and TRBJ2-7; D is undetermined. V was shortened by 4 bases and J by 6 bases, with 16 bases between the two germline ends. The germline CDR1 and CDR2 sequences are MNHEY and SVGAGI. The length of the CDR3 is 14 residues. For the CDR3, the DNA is TGTGCCAGCAGTTCTTCTCCGGTCCTGCCCGAGCAGTACTTC. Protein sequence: CASSSSPVLPEQYF.

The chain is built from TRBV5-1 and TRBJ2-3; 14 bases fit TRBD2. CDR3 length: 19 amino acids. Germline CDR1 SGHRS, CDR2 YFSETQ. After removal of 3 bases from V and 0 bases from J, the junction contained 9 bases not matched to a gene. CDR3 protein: CASSSGLAGGTPSTDTQYF. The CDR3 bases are TGCGCCAGCAGCTCTGGACTAGCGGGGGGCACACCTAGCACAGATACGCAGTATTTT. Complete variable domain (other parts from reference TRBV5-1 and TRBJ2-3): KAGVTQTPRYLIKTRGQQVTLSCSPISGHRSVSWYQQTPGQGLQFLFEYFSETQRNKGNFPGRFSGRQFSNSRSEMNVSTLELGDSALYLCASSSGLAGGTPSTDTQYFGPGTRLTVL.